This T cell receptor (beta chain) derives from a study of cytomegalovirus exposure and HLA in healthy donors. PCR was performed using 60 Vbeta and 13 Jbeta primers. Only in-frame clones appear in the TCRdb table, and some are missing; sequencing was by immunoSEQ multiplex PCR. The profile shows 150,000 to 160,000 clones, roughly 84% of them singletons. Whole-study results and caveats: Available immune exposure information covered CMV serostatus only. Presence/absence results assume similar sequencing depth per donor, which may not hold. Later analysis found that TCR beta chains associated with HLA were more clonally expanded than other, equally common chains. Association of a missense DCLRE1C variant with TCR beta V- and J-gene trimming was reported in a later analysis.

As concerns this clone: Its cognate antigen is unknown.

Sample: PBMCs. The receptor's source is a woman aged 18-35 years in good health and CMV-seronegative.

The CDR3 DNA sequence: TGTGCCAGCAGTTTTGGGACAGGGGGCTCCGGGGAGCTGTTTTTT. It codes for CASSFGTGGSGELFF. The genes are TRBV27 and TRBJ2-2, with 12 positions matching TRBD1. The CDR3 extends over 15 amino acids. Per germline, CDR1 MNHEY and CDR2 SMNVEV (reference sequence). The J segment lost 6 bases and the V segment lost 3 bases, leaving 2 bases of the junction unmatched.